The 6 T cell receptor beta chains presented below share a single source sample, sequenced in a study of T cells in lung cancer brain metastases. The assay was immunoSEQ multiplex PCR, and TCRdb's table has in-frame clones only and misses some. Of 3,000 or so clones listed, roughly nine tenths are singletons. Source material: tumor tissue from the primary lung tumor. The receptors were sampled from a man between 70 and 80 years old with non-small cell lung cancer.

The rearrangement joins TRBV19 to TRBJ1-1, with D unclear. The V and J ends lost 4 bases and 0 bases respectively, with 6 bases between them. The germline CDR1 and CDR2 sequences are LNHDA and SQIVND (reference sequence). The CDR3 is 13 amino acids. CDR3: CASSRKVNTEAFF. In nucleotides, the CDR3 is TGTGCCAGTAGTAGAAAGGTGAACACTGAAGCTTTCTTT.

The chain has TRBV5-4 and TRBJ2-2; a possible D gene is TRBD2 (6 bases). With 0 bases removed from V and 0 bases from J, the gap between germline ends came to 6 bases. The CDR3 runs to 15 residues. CDR1 is SGHNT and CDR2 is YYREEE in the germline V gene (reference sequence). The DNA of the CDR3 is TGTGCCAGCAGCTTGGGGGGGGCGAACACCGGGGAGCTGTTTTTT. Protein product: CASSLGGANTGELFF.

The chain combines TRBV5-6 with TRBJ1-3; 7 bases are shared with TRBD1. The CDR3 has 16 residues. In germline, CDR1 is SGHDT, CDR2 YYEEEE. J gave up 7 bases and V 3 bases, and 13 bases lay outside the gene matches. In DNA, the CDR3 is TGTGCCAGCAGCTGGGGAGGGTCGACAGGGATGAACACCATATATTTT. It encodes CASSWGGSTGMNTIYF. Looking up the rest from reference TRBV5-6 and TRBJ1-3 gives the full variable domain: DAGVTQSPTHLIKTRGQQVTLRCSPKSGHDTVSWYQQALGQGPQFIFQYYEEEERQRGNFPDRFSGHQFPNYSSELNVNALLLGDSALYLCASSWGGSTGMNTIYFGEGSWLTVV.

This clone was found once. V usage is TRBV2 and J usage is TRBJ1-2, with D unclear. Trimming shortened V by 6 bases and J by 4 bases, and 12 bases separated the two germline ends. The CDR3 is 13 residues long. In germline, CDR1 is SNHLY, CDR2 FYNNEI. This CDR3 reads CASRELGSYGYTF. CDR3 nucleotides: TGTGCCAGCAGAGAACTTGGGAGCTATGGCTACACCTTC.

The gene calls are TRBV5-1 and TRBJ1-4, with unresolved D. V lost 0 bases, J lost 5 bases, and 11 bases lay in between. CDR1 and CDR2 (germline): SGHRS, YFSETQ. The CDR3 covers 15 residues. The CDR3 is CASSLDGRPNEKLFF. CDR3 nucleotides: TGCGCCAGCAGCTTGGATGGGAGACCGAATGAAAAACTGTTTTTT.

This chain connects TRBV28 to TRBJ2-3; D perhaps matches TRBD1 (5 bases). The ends were cut back, 3 bases at V and 4 bases at J, with 20 bases in the middle. This CDR3 is built from 17 residues. The germline CDR1 and CDR2 sequences are MDHEN and SYDVKM. CDR3 coding DNA: TGTGCCAGCAGTTTCACTTCCCAGGGTCGAGCAGCAGATACGCAGTATTTT. This sequence encodes CASSFTSQGRAADTQYF.